This T cell receptor (beta chain) stems from a study of T cells in Graves' hyperthyroidism and ophthalmopathy. Study background: Peripheral blood collection took place at initial diagnosis, before any treatment.

Ten or more counts support this clonotype. No antigen is known for it. RNA transcripts served as the template for amplifying TCR beta CDR3 regions. The TCR CDR3 first-round RT-PCR relied on the HTBI primer set. TCRdb fed the multiplex PCR reads into MiXCR, producing one record per CDR3 protein. The data contain 250,000 to 300,000 distinct CDR3 sequences, more than 10% of them singletons. PBMCs stemmed from around 10 ml fresh peripheral blood. The CDR3 consists of 13 residues. V lost 3 bases to trimming and J lost 1 base, with 6 bases between them. Points from the study as a whole: From stable hyperthyroidism, ophthalmopathy was set apart by a 13 V-J model.

This chain joins TRBV12-3 or TRBV12-4 and TRBJ1-2, with D unresolved. This receptor was identified in a woman aged 25 to 45 with Graves' hyperthyroidism that later progressed to Graves' ophthalmopathy. Specimen: blood. The CDR3, as DNA: TGTGCCAGCAGTTTCACGGATAACTATGGCTACACCTTC. Translation: CASSFTDNYGYTF.